The TCR beta chain under discussion was sequenced for a study of T cell changes during pregnancy in multiple sclerosis. Data came from immunoSEQ multiplex PCR; TCRdb stores just in-frame clones and leaves some out. Of under 85,000 clones in the sample, roughly 90% are singletons; the top ten hold under 0.35%. The trim removed 5 bases at V and 1 base at J, leaving 7 bases unmatched. The CDR3 runs to 16 residues. Germline V CDR1 and CDR2: LNHDA, SQIVND (reference sequence). The receptor was derived from a female donor in good health, enrolled as a control in a pregnancy study. J is TRBJ1-5 and V is TRBV19; 8 nucleotides agree with TRBD1. Sequencing was performed on CD4+ T cells from peripheral blood mononuclear cells, taken in the third trimester of pregnancy. CDR3 nucleotide sequence: TGTGCCAGTAGTCCAATACAGGGGGTAAGCAATCAGCCCCAGCATTTT. It is translated as CASSPIQGVSNQPQHF.